This T cell receptor beta chain was recorded in a study of cytomegalovirus exposure and HLA in healthy donors (dated by TCRdb to the late 2010s). As for the study more broadly: An earlier analysis of 587 of the donors reported 250 to 300 Gb of sequence data and around 100 million unique TCR beta sequences obtained from about 170 million T cells. About 300 gigabases of sequencing data and roughly 90 million unique TCR sequences were included in an early release covering about 700 HLA-typed donors. Using immunosequencing, the study profiled T cell repertoires from 500 to 800 subjects and related those repertoires to cytomegalovirus serostatus. Among a few hundred genotyped donors of the cohort, an average of 235,054 unique TCR beta nucleotide sequences were sequenced per donor, approximately 20% of them non-productive. The study was designed to test whether signatures of past pathogen exposure could be identified by cataloging public T cell receptors. The number of typed donors differed by locus: 629-630 for A, B, C, DRB1 and DQB1; some 500 for DQA1; over 600 for DPA1; and some 470 for DPB1. Of the roughly 400 genotyped donors, roughly 85% fell in the genetic ancestry cluster associated with self-reported Caucasian donors. In addition to the first cohort of approximately 650 subjects, a separate validation cohort of approximately 110 different subjects was used. A later analysis re-examined previously published TCR beta repertoires from more than 600 donors and added high-resolution HLA genotyping to investigate patterns of TCR occurrence. Both class I and class II loci were covered by HLA typing, at four-digit resolution. In a later genetic analysis, genome-wide SNP genotypes for about three fifths of the 666 donors were used, and that subset was treated as a discovery cohort. Every discovery cohort repertoire had been produced on one sequencing platform. Alongside the repertoire data, information on donor age, sex, ethnicity and CMV serostatus was compiled. In an earlier analysis of 500 to 650 of the donors, high-throughput TCR beta sequencing was used to judge whether each TCR beta V gene segment behaved as functional or pseudogenic. To predict cytomegalovirus infection status, the study combined high-throughput TCR immunosequencing, statistical association of individual TCRs with disease status, and machine learning. Several DR-DQ haplotypes were handled as single units for association and clustering, since linkage in the cohort was strong. The later analysis used no new phenotypic data to find candidate immune exposures, relying instead on TCR beta sequences and their occurrence across donors. Results the study describes overall, beyond this receptor: In an earlier analysis of around 500 of the donors, most TCR beta V segments appeared in productive rearrangements about 87% or about 30% of the time, broadly matching IMGT annotations. Three of the identified cytomegalovirus-associated TCR beta chains were confirmed in vitro to be specific for cytomegalovirus antigens. Assigning TCR associations to individual alleles was difficult when HLA alleles, especially DR and DQ, strongly co-occurred. A further reported finding was that TCR beta sequences accurately predicted the HLA-A and HLA-B alleles for most subjects in the first cohort. Sequencing depth was assumed to be roughly uniform across donors in the presence/absence analyses, though that assumption may not hold. This cohort had only TCR beta chains sequenced, and the lack of alpha or paired-chain data limited which features could be detected. Most CMV-associated TCR beta chains appeared to be HLA-restricted in a later analysis, and the HLA associations seemed to be driven largely by CMV exposure. Because HLA typing was missing for some donors at each locus, association tests included only the typed subset. The authors suggested that the approach could potentially be generalized to other disease states and immunological phenotypes. While some public TCRs were present in many individuals, most TCR sequences turned up only very rarely across donors. The sequencing pipeline was judged likely to have produced a cluster of highly shared sequence variants as a technical artifact. Compared with the approximately 710-donor mean, donors in an Asian-associated ancestry cluster had fewer N-insertions in productive TCRs, according to a later genetic analysis. Roughly 15 rarely observed V segments, including chromosome 9 orphons, were excluded from the earlier analysis of approximately 500 of the donors because counts were too low. Correlated functional status among segregating V segments might reflect linkage disequilibrium, but an unknown experimental factor could not be ruled out. Some IMGT-functional V segments, including TRBV6-2 and TRBV6-3, could not be distinguished by the 87-base-pair reads and were therefore excluded. In a later analysis, TCR association rates were found to vary across HLA loci, with the most associated TCRs seen for DRB1 alleles and the fewest for HLA-C alleles. At a false discovery rate of 0.05, a later analysis linked 15,000 to 20,000 TCR beta sequences to specific HLA alleles. In both the original and validation cohorts, the classifier was reported to diagnose cytomegalovirus status with high specificity and sensitivity. A later analysis reported that several top co-occurrence clusters appeared linked to parvovirus B19, influenza, CMV and Epstein-Barr virus. A total of fewer than 200 TCR beta chains were listed by the study as associated with cytomegalovirus. In a later genetic analysis, a missense DCLRE1C variant was associated with V-gene and J-gene trimming of TCR beta chains, and the association was replicated in an independent cohort. A later analysis found that HLA-associated TCR beta chains were more clonally expanded and had lower generation probabilities than equally common non-associated chains. The only immune exposure information available for the cohort was CMV serostatus.

Library preparation used the immunoSEQ multiplex PCR assay. For the multiplex PCR, a mixture combining 60 forward primers for TCR Vbeta segments and 13 reverse primers for TCR Jbeta segments was used. The CDR3 region of rearranged TCR beta genes was amplified from genomic DNA by a multiplex PCR assay. The amplified TCR beta libraries were sequenced on the Illumina HiSeq System as 87-base-pair reads. The original pipeline was this. A later analysis counted approximately 76 million unique TCR beta chains across the 550 to 700 repertoires, and some 12 million of these chains were shared by at least two donors. To remove PCR and sequencing errors, raw reads were error-corrected and collapsed into unique sequences using a nearest-neighbor algorithm that merged closely related sequences. V, D and J gene segments were assigned by aligning CDR3 sequences to IMGT reference sequences. For a sequence to be retained, a match of at least six nucleotides to both a V gene segment and a J gene segment was required. A rearrangement counted as productive if the CDR3 had no stop codons and remained in frame with V and J, and every other rearrangement counted as non-productive. Following IMGT convention, CDR3 was defined as the stretch from the second conserved V-encoded cysteine to the conserved J-encoded phenylalanine. The earlier analysis of 500 to 650 of the donors excluded any sequence lacking an unambiguous match to a single V gene segment. An earlier analysis of several hundred of the donors called V segments functional above 56.7% productive rearrangements and segregating when the between-donor standard deviation exceeded 5%. A statistical classification framework was developed to diagnose cytomegalovirus status using the catalog of TCR beta chain sequences. In a later analysis, V and J genes were assigned by comparing TCR nucleotide sequences against IMGT/GENE-DB human TR gene sequences. In a later analysis, CDR3 sequences and most-parsimonious VDJ recombination scenarios were assigned using the TCRdist pipeline. A later analysis defined each TCR beta chain by its CDR3 amino acid sequence plus V-gene family, and excluded reads lacking a unique V-gene family. In a later analysis, 500 to 650 highly shared, low-generation-probability nucleotide sequences were removed to address suspected cross-contamination and a sequencing artifact. A later analysis calculated a clonal expansion index for each public chain from normalized within-repertoire ranks of inferred template counts. Generation probabilities in a later analysis came from a VDJ recombination model fitted to out-of-frame rearrangements, and those results were checked against IGoR. In a later analysis, hypergeometric tests were used to score TCR-TCR, TCR-HLA and TCR-CMV co-occurrence, with a repertoire-size bias correction applied to TCR pairs. To estimate false discovery rates, a later analysis permuted the HLA or CMV assignments 20 times. In a later analysis, co-occurring TCRs were grouped with DBSCAN, and TCRdist sequence similarity was added when clustering was performed within HLA-allele-positive subsets. Repertoires with fewer than 30,000 or more than 120,000 public chains were left out of co-occurrence clustering, as were roughly five repertoires with anomalous nucleotide sharing. In its TCRdb copy, this immuneACCESS table keeps in-frame sequences only and misses some clones. Where compared with another copy, unresolved V genes explain less than half of these, and the others have no known cause. Clone size and the V and J calls come from that table; the DNA yielded D and trimming. The sample's own table lists about 78,000 clones. Of the sample, 6.5% to 8.5% is held by the ten largest clones.

The cohort consisted of 670 or so healthy bone marrow donors. All cohort members were sampled while nominally healthy, although unrecorded immune exposures were likely present. The donor was CMV seropositive and was included in the group of 289 seropositive cohort members. A peripheral blood sample was collected from each donor, and TCR beta sequencing was performed on peripheral blood mononuclear cells. The Qiagen DNeasy Blood Extraction Kit was used to extract genomic DNA from the blood cell samples. CDR1 KGHSH and CDR2 LQKENI are derived from the germline V gene. The CDR3 has 16 amino acids, counting the end cysteine and phenylalanine. The read is trimmed to its CDR3 DNA, 48 bases read in frame from base 1. The trim is 1 base for V and 3 bases for J, with a gap of 13 bases between the germline ends. Points on this clone: Its recognized antigen is unknown.

The sequence derives from a female donor in good health and CMV-seropositive. Here the chain combines TRBV18 and TRBJ1-5, and possibly TRBD1, on 5 matching bases. Sequencing was performed on PBMCs. The DNA is TGTGCCAGCTCACCACTTCCCCCAGGGCCCAATCAGCCCCAGCATTTT. It specifies CASSPLPPGPNQPQHF.